This entry lists 28 T cell receptor beta chains sequenced from one sample in a study of Ad26.COV2.S vaccination and SARS-CoV-2 variants. The protocol was immunoSEQ multiplex PCR, while the TCRdb copy is restricted to in-frame clones and leaves out a portion. The sample lists 400,000 to 500,000 clones; roughly 90% were seen once. Treatment noted: 19 received Ad26.COV2.S at low or high dose, single or two shots; about 5 received placebo; per-sample allocation not given. Day 63 following the first vaccine or placebo injection was when the samples were taken. Specimen: peripheral blood, collected in a trial of Ad26.COV2.S vaccine versus placebo. All receptors derive from a person between 18 and 60 years old who received the Ad26.COV2.S COVID-19 vaccine or a placebo.

The genes are TRBV12-3 or TRBV12-4 and TRBJ2-7; D may be TRBD1 (5 bases). V dropped 6 bases and J dropped 8 bases, with 14 bases sitting between them. The CDR3 extends over 12 amino acids. The CDR3 sequence is CASSTSGYQQYF. CDR3 in DNA: TGTGCCAGCAGCACCTCAGGGTACCAGCAGTACTTC.

The chain joins TRBV7-9 to TRBJ2-3, with D perhaps TRBD2 (6 bases). The CDR3 totals 17 residues. CDR1 is SEHNR and CDR2 is FQNEAQ in the germline V gene (reference sequence). V was cut by 0 bases and J by 6 bases, with 19 bases left in between. The CDR3 protein is CASSLAVGGVEGDTQYF. The DNA for the CDR3 is TGTGCCAGCAGCTTAGCTGTGGGGGGTGTTGAGGGTGATACGCAGTATTTT.

The chain combines TRBV10-1 with TRBJ1-2; D remains ambiguous. V dropped 1 base and J dropped 8 bases, with 17 bases sitting between them. Germline values: CDR1 WNHNN, CDR2 SYGVQD (reference sequence). The CDR3 is made up of 15 amino acids. CDR3 region: CASSELADASTGYTF. CDR3 sequence (DNA): TGCGCCAGCAGTGAGTTGGCAGATGCTTCGACGGGCTACACCTTC.

V is TRBV5-4 and J is TRBJ1-6; D is undetermined. V dropped 3 bases and J dropped 7 bases, with 11 bases sitting between them. The germline gives CDR1 SGHNT, CDR2 YYREEE (reference sequence). The CDR3 contains 14 residues. Written as DNA, the CDR3 is TGTGCCAGCAGCTGGAGGGCGGACAATTCACCCCTCCACTTT. It codes for CASSWRADNSPLHF.

The V call is TRBV7-3, the J call TRBJ1-3, with D possibly matching TRBD1 (5 bases). Trimming removed 8 bases at V and 3 bases at J, with 20 bases between. This CDR3 has 16 residues. Per the germline V gene, CDR1 is SGHTA and CDR2 is FQGTGA. The CDR3 sequence is CASDGQGAPIGNTIYF. DNA of the CDR3: TGTGCCAGCGACGGACAAGGAGCTCCAATTGGAAACACCATATATTTT. Filled out from reference TRBV7-3 and TRBJ1-3, the complete variable domain reads GAGVSQTPSNKVTEKGKYVELRCDPISGHTALYWYRQSLGQGPEFLIYFQGTGAADDSGLPNDRFFAVRPEGSVSTLKIQRTERGDSAVYLCASDGQGAPIGNTIYFGEGSWLTVV.

The chain uses TRBV7-8 and TRBJ1-3; D might be TRBD1 (6 bases). The V end was cut by 7 bases, the J end by 0 bases, with 10 bases between. Germline V gives CDR1 SGHVS, CDR2 FQNEAQ. The CDR3 contains 14 residues. Here the CDR3 DNA reads TGTGCCAGCATCCGGACAGTCTCTGGAAACACCATATATTTT. Protein: CASIRTVSGNTIYF.

The J gene is TRBJ2-7, the V gene TRBV2; 12 bases fit TRBD2. This CDR3 spans 15 amino acids. Germline lookup yields CDR1 SNHLY and CDR2 FYNNEI. After removal of 4 bases from V and 2 bases from J, the junction contained 3 bases not matched to a gene. The CDR3 sequence: CASSGLAGDPYEQYF. DNA of the CDR3: TGTGCCAGCAGTGGACTAGCGGGGGACCCCTACGAGCAGTACTTC.

The chain links TRBV10-3 to TRBJ2-5; 7 nucleotides line up with TRBD2. Germline CDR1 reads ENHRY; CDR2 reads SYGVKD. With V trimmed by 10 bases and J by 1 base, 6 bases remained unmatched. The CDR3 runs to 13 residues. CDR3 bases: TGTGCCACGCGCGGGGGACTCCAAGAGACCCAGTACTTC. Translation gives CATRGGLQETQYF.

The chain combines TRBV11-2 with TRBJ1-1; possibly TRBD1 for D (5 bases). The V and J ends lost 4 bases and 5 bases respectively, with 14 bases between them. The CDR3 is 14 amino acids. Germline values: CDR1 SGHAT, CDR2 FQNNGV. The CDR3 spells CASSYQGGGTEAFF. Written as DNA, the CDR3 is TGTGCCAGCAGCTACCAGGGAGGTGGAACTGAAGCTTTCTTT.

This chain links TRBV10-1 with TRBJ2-2, with 8 bases identical to TRBD1. The CDR3 covers 15 residues. Looked up from germline, CDR1 is WNHNN and CDR2 is SYGVQD (reference sequence). V shed 4 bases and J 1 base; nucleotides not matched to a gene: 2. CDR3 coding DNA: TGCGCCAGCAGTGGGGGGACAGGGAACACCGGGGAGCTGTTTTTT. Translation gives CASSGGTGNTGELFF.

The chain joins TRBV7-6 to TRBJ2-6; TRBD1 might be the D (6 bases). In germline, CDR1 is SGHVS, CDR2 FNYEAQ. V lost 1 base and J 3 bases, leaving 7 bases between the germline ends. This CDR3 is 15 amino acids long. CDR3 loop: CASSLDRDGANVLTF. As DNA, the CDR3 is TGTGCCAGCAGCTTAGACAGGGATGGGGCCAACGTCCTGACTTTC.

The V gene is TRBV29-1, the J gene TRBJ1-1; D perhaps matches TRBD1 (5 bases). CDR1 is SQVTM and CDR2 is ANQGSEA in the germline V gene. The CDR3 extends over 13 amino acids. V lost 4 bases and J lost 2, with 11 bases in between. In DNA, the CDR3 is TGCAGCGTTGGTCCTGGGGCAAACACTGAAGCTTTCTTT. Amino acid sequence: CSVGPGANTEAFF.

This chain uses TRBV11-2 with TRBJ2-5; possible D gene TRBD2, 5 bases. Germline CDR1 and CDR2: SGHAT and FQNNGV. This CDR3 is built from 13 residues. V lost 1 base and J 4 bases, leaving 7 bases between the germline ends. The CDR3 reads CASSLVGRETQYF. The CDR3 nucleotides are TGTGCCAGCAGCTTAGTGGGGAGAGAGACCCAGTACTTC.

The V and J genes are TRBV5-1 and TRBJ2-7; D is possibly TRBD2 (6 bases). The CDR3 runs to 14 residues. Trimming took off 4 bases at V and 2 bases at J, with 13 bases between the two ends. CDR1 is SGHRS, CDR2 YFSETQ, per germline. CDR3 sequence: CASSLLGGTYEQYF. CDR3 bases: TGCGCCAGCAGCCTTCTTGGGGGGACCTACGAGCAGTACTTC.

V is TRBV5-1 and J is TRBJ2-2; D perhaps matches TRBD2 (5 bases). V was clipped by 4 bases and J by 6 bases, with 13 bases between them. Germline CDR1 is SGHRS and CDR2 is YFSETQ. The CDR3 runs 14 residues. The CDR3 DNA reads as TGCGCCAGCAGCGGCCGGGGTGCGCCCGGGGAGCTGTTTTTT. Translating it yields CASSGRGAPGELFF.

This chain connects TRBV7-9 to TRBJ2-7, with D maybe TRBD1 (5 bases). Germline-derived CDR1 and CDR2 are SEHNR and FQNEAQ (reference sequence). Trimming cost V 1 base and J 2 bases, with 9 bases left between them. This CDR3 contains 14 residues. The chain's CDR3 is CASSLGQSPYEQYF. Written as DNA, the CDR3 is TGTGCCAGCAGCTTAGGACAGAGTCCCTACGAGCAGTACTTC.

The rearrangement uses TRBV20-1 and TRBJ1-1; D gene ambiguous. The germline gives CDR1 DFQATT, CDR2 SNEGSKA (reference sequence). V dropped 5 bases and J dropped 11 bases, with 15 bases sitting between them. The CDR3 spans 11 residues. The CDR3 DNA reads as TGCAGTGCTCACCGGGTTCAATTGGCTTTCTTT. Residues: CSAHRVQLAFF.

This rearrangement joins TRBV7-2 to TRBJ2-5; maybe TRBD1 (5 bases). The germline gives CDR1 SGHTA, CDR2 FQGNSA. The CDR3 loop spans 15 amino acids. Trimming took off 1 base at V and 0 bases at J, with 9 bases between the two ends. The CDR3 sequence: CASSLVGHNQETQYF. As DNA, the CDR3 is TGTGCCAGCAGCTTAGTAGGACACAACCAAGAGACCCAGTACTTC.

This chain links TRBV9 with TRBJ2-1, with 10 bases aligning to TRBD2. Trimming cost V 0 bases and J 7 bases; bases outside gene matches: 7. From germline, CDR1 is SGDLS and CDR2 YYNGEE. The length of the CDR3 is 16 residues. CDR3 protein: CASSVEGSGGSNEQFF. CDR3 DNA: TGTGCCAGCAGCGTAGAAGGTAGCGGGGGGTCAAATGAGCAGTTCTTC.

The chain carries TRBV9 and TRBJ1-4; D is unresolved. Germline-derived CDR1 and CDR2 are SGDLS and YYNGEE. V was clipped by 1 base and J by 0 bases, with 4 bases between them. This CDR3 comprises 14 residues. The CDR3 region has the DNA TGTGCCAGCAGCGTAAGGGCAACTAATGAAAAACTGTTTTTT. Translation gives CASSVRATNEKLFF.

The V and J genes are TRBV11-2 and TRBJ2-2, with TRBD1 as a possible D gene (6 bases). The V gene lost 4 bases and the J gene lost 8 bases, with 11 bases spanning the gap. This CDR3 region has 13 residues. CDR1 and CDR2 (germline): SGHAT, FQNNGV. The CDR3 reads CASSSQGRGELFF. The CDR3 DNA is TGTGCCAGCAGCTCACAGGGTCGGGGGGAGCTGTTTTTT.

The gene calls are TRBV10-2 and TRBJ2-7; 12 bases are shared with TRBD2. V lost 5 bases, J lost 2 bases, and 10 bases stayed unmatched. Germline V gene sequence: CDR1 WSHSY, CDR2 SAAADI. The CDR3 runs 17 residues. CDR3 sequence reads: CASSIPTSGGTPYEQYF. DNA for the CDR3: TGCGCCAGCAGTATCCCCACTAGCGGGGGGACTCCCTACGAGCAGTACTTC.

The gene calls are TRBV3-1 (or the pseudogene TRBV3-2) and TRBJ1-2; no firm D call. Looked up from germline, CDR1 is LGHDT and CDR2 is YNNKEL (reference sequence). Trimming took 4 bases from V and 3 from J, leaving 12 bases between them. The CDR3 has 14 amino acids. CDR3 in amino acids: CASSRANKDYGYTF. DNA of the CDR3: TGTGCCAGCAGCCGGGCCAATAAAGACTATGGCTACACCTTC.

This sequence joins TRBV7-2 and TRBJ1-1; D not certain. CDR3 length: 15 residues. Trimming took 2 bases from V and 1 from J, leaving 11 bases between them. Germline V gene sequence: CDR1 SGHTA, CDR2 FQGNSA. This chain's CDR3 is CASSLSPRENTEAFF. In nucleotides, the CDR3 is TGTGCCAGCAGCTTAAGCCCACGGGAGAACACTGAAGCTTTCTTT.

The chain uses TRBV7-2 and TRBJ2-2; the D gene could be TRBD1 or TRBD2 (5 bases each). The CDR3 covers 14 residues. Germline CDR1 and CDR2: SGHTA and FQGNSA. The ends were cut back, 6 bases at V and 7 bases at J, with 15 bases in the middle. The CDR3 DNA reads TGTGCCAGCAGTCTAGGGACCGCGGGCGGGGAGCTGTTTTTT. Protein product: CASSLGTAGGELFF.

CDR3 loop: CASSLWRTGPRTEAFF. CDR3 DNA: TGTGCCAGCAGTTTATGGAGGACAGGGCCACGCACTGAAGCTTTCTTT. The chain links TRBV28 to TRBJ1-1; 8 bases map to TRBD1. This CDR3 region has 16 residues. V was clipped by 0 bases and J by 4 bases; unmatched bases: 7. Germline lookup yields CDR1 MDHEN and CDR2 SYDVKM. Drawing the rest from reference TRBV28 and TRBJ1-1, the complete variable domain is DVKVTQSSRYLVKRTGEKVFLECVQDMDHENMFWYRQDPGLGLRLIYFSYDVKMKEKGDIPEGYSVSREKKERFSLILESASTNQTSMYLCASSLWRTGPRTEAFFGQGTRLTVV.

The chain uses TRBV7-3 and TRBJ1-6; TRBD1 agrees at 7 bases. The V gene's germline CDR1 is SGHTA and CDR2 FQGTGA. The CDR3 has 14 amino acids. Trimming removed 3 bases from V and 7 bases from J; junction bases left unmatched: 3. The CDR3 here is CASSLTGTNSPLHF. CDR3 nucleotides: TGTGCCAGCAGCTTGACAGGGACCAATTCACCCCTCCACTTT.

A few counts support this clone. This chain uses TRBV4-2 with TRBJ2-7, with a tentative D call TRBD1 (5 bases). In germline, CDR1 is LGHNA, CDR2 YNFKEQ. Trimming shortened V by 0 bases and J by 0 bases, and 9 bases separated the two germline ends. CDR3 size: 15 residues. The CDR3 bases are TGTGCCAGCAGCCAAGATCCAGGGATCTCCTACGAGCAGTACTTC. Its protein product is CASSQDPGISYEQYF.